This T cell receptor (beta chain) came from a study of STAT3 mutations in large granular lymphocyte leukemia (dated by TCRdb to the late 2010s). Context from the whole study: In roughly half of the longitudinally sequenced T-LGLL patients, canonical activating STAT3 mutations were detected. One or more immunosuppressive therapy regimens were given to more than half of T-LGLL patients, and hematologic response was seen in about 40% of the treated patients. To reconstruct clonal hierarchy and dynamics, serial deep sequencing of TCRbeta CDR3 and STAT3 was performed in patients with T-cell large granular lymphocyte leukemia. From an initial cohort of 200 to 250 LGL patients, roughly 20 representative T-LGLL cases were chosen for longitudinal sequencing of TCRbeta and STAT3. As controls within the study, a couple of patients with natural killer LGL leukemia were also sequenced longitudinally. Patients were sequenced at 4 time points on average, with the number of samplings per patient ranging from 2 to 8. General conclusions and limits of the study: TCR clonotype switching after therapy was observed in 6 of 18 patients, and all newly emerging clones were found to be STAT3 wild type. Variable intervals between samplings and differing treatment regimens complicated linking therapy response to changes in TCR clonal burden. Because no samples were available when a clone first appeared, clonal expansion was inferred from samplings taken at other points. Persisting codominant clonotypes in some patients meant a small but highly pathogenic clone may have been missed. All T-LGLL patients had at least one immunodominant TCRbeta clonotype, and roughly half had multiple immunodominant subclonotypes. In several patients, dominant TCR clone burden exceeded STAT3 mutant burden, suggesting STAT3 mutation arose secondarily within a pre-expanded clone.

The germline V gene sets CDR1 to ENHRY and CDR2 to SYGVKD. V is cut back by 11 bases and J by 4 bases, with 13 bases in the junction unmatched. Measured from the cysteine to the phenylalanine, the CDR3 is 14 residues long. Only the CDR3 DNA stays, 42 bases, in frame from base 1. TCRbeta libraries were sequenced on an Illumina MiSeq, averaging roughly 41,000 productive templates per sample. Multiplex PCR amplification was used to generate TCRbeta CDR3 libraries with the immunoSEQ assay. From the authors' description of their analysis: Repertoire diversity was calculated as previously defined, and values close to 0 indicated extremely monoclonal samples. Here the immuneACCESS table is served through TCRdb, limited to in-frame sequences with V and J called. Missing clones are a known gap in these copies; in checked studies unresolved V genes cover under half, and the rest lacks a known reason. V and J calls and clone size follow that table, whereas D and trimming were derived from the DNA. The sample yields some 31,000 clones; 75% to 90% were counted once. Together, the top ten hold about 13% of the sample.

DNA was extracted from blood mononuclear cells, and the same DNA was used for both TCR and STAT3 sequencing. As for this clone: The antigen it binds to is not known. No base qualities exist here, and no much larger clone lies one base off it.

The receptor chain draws on TRBV10-3 and TRBJ2-7, with 8 junctional bases fitting TRBD1. The material sequenced was peripheral blood mononuclear cells. The sequence came from a man between 60 and 75 years old with T-cell large granular lymphocyte leukemia. Some clones in this sample may be carry-over from other donors' samples. The age is the age at diagnosis. The sequence in DNA is TGTGCCTCCGCCGGCAGGGGGCGTCTGTACGAGCAGTACTTC. This gives the protein CASAGRGRLYEQYF.